A single sample gave rise to the 30 T cell receptor beta chains below, sequenced in a study of blood T cell repertoires in COVID-19. Clones were read by immunoSEQ multiplex PCR, and TCRdb kept only the in-frame ones, dropping some. The table has under 250,000 clones, over 70% seen once; the top ten hold around 6%. Material for sequencing was peripheral blood. The source is a woman between 65 and 79 years old with acute or convalescent COVID-19.

The chain combines TRBV7-9 with TRBJ2-1; 9 nucleotides agree with TRBD2. The CDR3 consists of 15 residues. With 2 bases clipped from V and 5 bases from J, the junction kept 4 bases outside the gene matches. The V gene's germline CDR1 is SEHNR and CDR2 FQNEAQ (reference sequence). CDR3 amino acids: CASSLSGGGDNEQFF. The DNA for the CDR3 is TGTGCCAGCAGCTTATCTGGCGGGGGGGACAATGAGCAGTTCTTC.

The chain joins TRBV19 to TRBJ1-5; 11 bases align to TRBD1. The CDR3 is 19 residues long. Per the germline V gene, CDR1 is LNHDA and CDR2 is SQIVND (reference sequence). Germline trimming cut 4 bases from V and 5 bases from J; bases unmatched to any gene: 16. The CDR3 DNA reads TGTGCCAGTAGTACAGTGAGGCGCGGGACAGGGGGAGTTTATCAGCCCCAGCATTTT. Its protein product is CASSTVRRGTGGVYQPQHF.

In its sample, this clone was seen once. V usage is TRBV14 and J usage is TRBJ2-1; TRBD2 matches 12 bases. CDR3 length equals 18 residues. V gave up 4 bases and J gave up 1 base; unmatched junction bases: 8. Germline-derived CDR1 and CDR2 are SGHDN and FVKESK. The CDR3 coding sequence is TGTGCCAGCAGCCCTGGACTAGCGGGACCCCAATCCTACAATGAGCAGTTCTTC. Encoded protein: CASSPGLAGPQSYNEQFF.

The chain links TRBV19 to TRBJ2-3; 11 nucleotides line up with TRBD2. V gave up 3 bases and J gave up 2 bases; unmatched junction bases: 13. The germline gives CDR1 LNHDA, CDR2 SQIVND (reference sequence). The CDR3 has 19 residues. CDR3 amino acids: CASSIGGLAGGFITDTQYF. The DNA for the CDR3 is TGTGCCAGTAGTATTGGAGGGCTAGCGGGAGGCTTTATCACAGATACGCAGTATTTT.

This rearrangement joins TRBV29-1 to TRBJ2-2; 8 nucleotides agree with TRBD2. Germline CDR1 and CDR2: SQVTM and ANQGSEA. This CDR3 spans 15 amino acids. The ends lost 7 bases at V and 3 bases at J; junction bases unmatched: 10. The CDR3 nucleotides read TGCAGCGGCGGGACGGGGGGGACACACACCGGGGAGCTGTTTTTT. Its translation: CSGGTGGTHTGELFF.

The chain links TRBV5-1 to TRBJ2-7, with D perhaps TRBD1 (6 bases). This CDR3 region has 14 residues. V lost 4 bases to trimming and J lost 2 bases, with 13 bases between them. The V gene's germline CDR1 is SGHRS and CDR2 YFSETQ. The CDR3 protein is CASSAVGHPYEQYF. The CDR3, as DNA: TGCGCCAGCAGCGCGGTGGGACATCCCTACGAGCAGTACTTC.

The V call is TRBV24-1, the J call TRBJ2-1, with a possible D match to TRBD2 (5 bases). V shed 5 bases and J shed 5 bases, with 12 bases lying between them. The germline gives CDR1 KGHDR, CDR2 SFDVKD. The CDR3 covers 14 residues. The CDR3 nucleotides read TGTGCCACCAGTGCGAGGGTTCGGCACAATGAGCAGTTCTTC. As protein: CATSARVRHNEQFF.

This clone turned up a few times. This sequence joins TRBV5-1 and TRBJ2-1; tentatively, D is TRBD2 (5 bases). The V end lost 6 bases, the J end lost 3 bases, and 10 bases lay between the germline ends. Per germline, CDR1 SGHRS and CDR2 YFSETQ. This CDR3 spans 13 amino acids. The CDR3 DNA follows: TGCGCCAGCAACCCCGGGGACTACAATGAGCAGTTCTTC. This translates into CASNPGDYNEQFF.

The chain uses TRBV10-3 and TRBJ2-3; 9 positions match TRBD2. The CDR3 runs to 15 residues. Germline CDR1 ENHRY, CDR2 SYGVKD. V was clipped by 0 bases and J by 5 bases; unmatched bases: 3. CDR3 residues: CAISESASGKDTQYF. The CDR3, as DNA: TGTGCCATCAGTGAGTCGGCTAGCGGGAAAGATACGCAGTATTTT.

This clone has only one observation. The rearrangement joins TRBV5-8 to TRBJ2-3; D gene ambiguous. CDR1 is SGHTS and CDR2 is YDEGEE in the germline V gene. Trimming took 1 base from V and 5 from J, leaving 8 bases between them. The CDR3 loop spans 13 amino acids. CDR3 nucleotide sequence: TGTGCCAGCAGCTTGAGGCGAGGAGATACGCAGTATTTT. This sequence encodes CASSLRRGDTQYF.

This clone has only a few counts. The gene calls are TRBV27 and TRBJ2-1, with D possibly TRBD1 on 6 matching bases. Per the germline V gene, CDR1 is MNHEY and CDR2 is SMNVEV (reference sequence). The CDR3 runs to 12 residues. Trimming left V 4 bases short and J 10 bases short, with 11 bases between. The CDR3 region has the DNA TGTGCCAGCAGTTCAGGGGTGGGCGAGCAGTTCTTC. Its protein is CASSSGVGEQFF.

The V gene is TRBV5-5, the J gene TRBJ2-4; a possible D gene is TRBD1 (7 bases). With 3 bases removed from V and 11 bases from J, the gap between germline ends came to 12 bases. CDR1 and CDR2 (germline): SGHKS, YYEKEE (reference sequence). The CDR3 totals 12 residues. CDR3 amino acids: CASSWQGGLQYF. The DNA for the CDR3 is TGTGCCAGCAGCTGGCAGGGGGGACTTCAGTACTTC.

The CDR3 DNA sequence: TGTGCCAGCAGCTTGGTTGGCCGGGGCAATCAGCCCCAGCATTTT. It yields the protein CASSLVGRGNQPQHF. V is TRBV5-4 and J is TRBJ1-5; D is undetermined. Germline assignment: CDR1 SGHNT and CDR2 YYREEE (reference sequence). The CDR3 runs to 15 residues. The germline V and J ends were trimmed by 0 bases and 2 bases, with 9 bases remaining between them.

The rearrangement links TRBV7-9 to TRBJ2-7, with unresolved D. V was cut by 2 bases and J by 2 bases, with 10 bases left in between. There are 14 residues in the CDR3. Per germline, CDR1 SEHNR and CDR2 FQNEAQ (reference sequence). The CDR3 is CASSLLAGTYEQYF. In DNA, the CDR3 is TGTGCCAGCAGCTTATTAGCTGGTACCTACGAGCAGTACTTC.

The J gene is TRBJ2-3, the V gene TRBV27, with TRBD2 matching 7 bases. The CDR3 extends over 16 amino acids. Germline V lookup: CDR1 MNHEY, CDR2 SMNVEV (reference sequence). Trimming removed 3 bases from V and 2 bases from J; junction bases left unmatched: 8. The CDR3 loop reads CASSLGLAVNTDTQYF. The CDR3 DNA follows: TGTGCCAGCAGTTTGGGGCTAGCGGTGAACACAGATACGCAGTATTTT.

The chain carries TRBV28 and TRBJ2-3; 12 bases agree with TRBD2. Germline V gene sequence: CDR1 MDHEN, CDR2 SYDVKM. Unmatched junction bases numbered 18, after V lost 2 bases and J lost 0 bases. CDR3 length: 22 amino acids. The CDR3 DNA reads as TGTGCCAGCAGTTTAGGCTCCCGAGTGGCTAGCGGGAGGGCCACAAGCACAGATACGCAGTATTTT. Its protein product is CASSLGSRVASGRATSTDTQYF. The full variable domain, its missing parts supplied by reference TRBV28 and TRBJ2-3, is DVKVTQSSRYLVKRTGEKVFLECVQDMDHENMFWYRQDPGLGLRLIYFSYDVKMKEKGDIPEGYSVSREKKERFSLILESASTNQTSMYLCASSLGSRVASGRATSTDTQYFGPGTRLTVL.

The J gene is TRBJ1-5, the V gene TRBV6-4; maybe TRBD1 (5 bases). Trimming left V 2 bases short and J 0 bases short, with 11 bases between. The CDR3 extends over 16 amino acids. The germline CDR1 and CDR2 sequences are MRHNA and SNTAGT. The CDR3 is CASSDRGPNSNQPQHF. CDR3 DNA: TGTGCCAGCAGTGACAGGGGCCCCAATAGCAATCAGCCCCAGCATTTT.

In its sample, this clone was seen a few times. This rearrangement joins TRBV27 to TRBJ1-3; D is unclear. Germline loops: CDR1 MNHEY, CDR2 SMNVEV (reference sequence). Trimming shortened V by 5 bases and J by 1 base, and 15 bases separated the two germline ends. The CDR3 is made up of 16 amino acids. CDR3: CASSPSGRLSGNTIYF. The CDR3 DNA reads TGTGCCAGCAGTCCCAGTGGCAGGCTTTCTGGAAACACCATATATTTT.

The rearrangement joins TRBV18 to TRBJ2-2; possibly TRBD1 for D (5 bases). Germline V gene lookup returns CDR1 KGHSH and CDR2 LQKENI. The CDR3 spans 15 residues. V was clipped by 1 base and J by 2 bases, with 8 bases between them. CDR3 sequence reads: CASSPRQGNTGELFF. In DNA form, the CDR3 reads TGTGCCAGCTCACCACGGCAGGGCAACACCGGGGAGCTGTTTTTT.

J is TRBJ1-5 and V is TRBV28; D is possibly TRBD1 (6 bases). This CDR3 has 16 amino acids. Per the germline V gene, CDR1 is MDHEN and CDR2 is SYDVKM. The V end was cut by 2 bases, the J end by 5 bases, with 16 bases between. The CDR3 region has the DNA TGTGCCAGCAGTTTAGGACAGAAATGGGCCTATCAGCCCCAGCATTTT. Its translation: CASSLGQKWAYQPQHF.

The chain recombines TRBV5-1 with TRBJ2-7, with D hard to call. CDR1 and CDR2 (germline): SGHRS, YFSETQ. V gave up 0 bases and J gave up 8 bases, with 24 bases separating them. The CDR3 covers 17 residues. CDR3 amino acids: CASSLDADNSTPRQQYF. The CDR3 DNA reads TGCGCCAGCAGCTTGGATGCTGATAACAGTACCCCCCGCCAGCAGTACTTC. The full variable domain, with the rest looked up from reference TRBV5-1 and TRBJ2-7, is KAGVTQTPRYLIKTRGQQVTLSCSPISGHRSVSWYQQTPGQGLQFLFEYFSETQRNKGNFPGRFSGRQFSNSRSEMNVSTLELGDSALYLCASSLDADNSTPRQQYFGPGTRLTVT.

The chain links TRBV6-6 to TRBJ2-5; 13 bases map to TRBD2. The V segment lost 5 bases and the J segment 1 base; nucleotides outside the gene matches: 7. CDR3 size: 17 residues. Germline CDR1 is MNHNY and CDR2 is SVGAGI (reference sequence). CDR3 sequence (DNA): TGTGCCAGCAGTCCGGGACTAGCGGGACTAGTCCAAGAGACCCAGTACTTC. It translates to CASSPGLAGLVQETQYF.

For the CDR3, the DNA is TGTGCCAGCAGCTCCGTAGTAGCGCTCTATGACAATGAGCAGTTCTTC. It codes for CASSSVVALYDNEQFF. The chain recombines TRBV5-4 with TRBJ2-1; a possible D gene is TRBD2 (5 bases). The CDR3 contains 16 residues. Germline V gene lookup returns CDR1 SGHNT and CDR2 YYREEE (reference sequence). Trimming removed 3 bases from V and 5 bases from J, with 18 bases in between.

The V and J genes are TRBV10-2 and TRBJ2-7; D unclear. Germline V gene sequence: CDR1 WSHSY, CDR2 SAAADI. The CDR3 length is 13 residues. The ends were cut back, 11 bases at V and 2 bases at J, with 16 bases in the middle. CDR3 sequence (DNA): TGCGCCGCCCGGTTTTCACCAACCTACGAGCAGTACTTC. Translation gives CAARFSPTYEQYF.

This sequence joins TRBV27 and TRBJ1-2, with 8 bases that match TRBD1. The V gene end was trimmed by 4 bases and the J gene end by 4 bases; junction bases not matched to a gene: 11. This CDR3 has 16 amino acids. Germline CDR1 and CDR2: MNHEY and SMNVEV (reference sequence). CDR3 bases: TGTGCCAGCAGTTCCCTTGACGGACAGGGTGGCTATGGCTACACCTTC. The encoded protein is CASSSLDGQGGYGYTF.

The V and J genes are TRBV6-5 and TRBJ2-7, with D perhaps TRBD1 (5 bases). Germline values: CDR1 MNHEY, CDR2 SVGAGI. There are 12 residues in the CDR3. Trimming shortened V by 6 bases and J by 6 bases, and 12 bases separated the two germline ends. CDR3 sequence reads: CASSLQDIEQYF. Here the CDR3 DNA reads TGTGCCAGCAGCCTACAGGACATCGAGCAGTACTTC.

The chain uses TRBV11-1 and TRBJ2-1, with D unresolved. Germline V gene data show CDR1 as SGHAT and CDR2 as FQDESV (reference sequence). V was pared by 5 bases and J by 8 bases, with 10 bases between. The CDR3 runs to 12 residues. CDR3 coding DNA: TGTGCCAGCAGCCGAGGTATAGATGAGCAGTTCTTC. Its protein is CASSRGIDEQFF. Full variable domain (remainder filled in from reference TRBV11-1 and TRBJ2-1): EAEVAQSPRYKITEKSQAVAFWCDPISGHATLYWYRQILGQGPELLVQFQDESVVDDSQLPKDRFSAERLKGVDSTLKIQPAELGDSAMYLCASSRGIDEQFFGPGTRLTVL.

The chain combines TRBV5-8 with TRBJ2-7; the D is unclear. Trimming took off 4 bases at V and 9 bases at J, with 14 bases between the two ends. This CDR3 is built from 12 residues. The germline CDR1 and CDR2 sequences are SGHTS and YDEGEE. The CDR3 sequence: CASSPFTEMQYF. As DNA, the CDR3 is TGTGCCAGCAGCCCGTTTACTGAAATGCAGTACTTC.

The chain recombines TRBV6-1 with TRBJ2-1; the D gene is possibly TRBD2 (5 bases). CDR1 and CDR2 (germline): MNHNS, SASEGT. The length of the CDR3 is 12 residues. The V and J ends lost 2 bases and 10 bases respectively, with 9 bases between them. The CDR3 protein is CASSEPGMEQFF. The CDR3 nucleotides are TGTGCCAGCAGTGAACCGGGGATGGAGCAGTTCTTC.

The chain carries TRBV30 and TRBJ2-1; D possibly corresponds to TRBD1 (6 bases). This CDR3 comprises 14 residues. Trimming stripped 2 bases from V and 5 bases from J, with 13 bases between. Looked up from germline, CDR1 is GTSNPN and CDR2 is SVGIG (reference sequence). CDR3 bases: TGTGCCTGGAGTCGGGTAGGGGGAAACAATGAGCAGTTCTTC. Translated: CAWSRVGGNNEQFF.